What follows are 9 T cell receptor beta chains derived from one specimen sequenced in a study of CD8 T cells in ankylosing spondylitis. TCRdb passed the 5' RACE reads through MiXCR, listing each CDR3 protein once. The sample includes some 200,000 distinct CDR3 sequences, more than 10% of them seen just once. Sequenced material: blood, either unsorted or a sorted T cell fraction (not recorded which). The receptors here all came from a male donor with ankylosing spondylitis or in good health (not recorded which).

The rearrangement joins TRBV5-6 to TRBJ2-1; TRBD2 is a possible D gene (6 bases). The CDR3 is made up of 12 amino acids. CDR1 and CDR2 from the germline V gene are SGHDT and YYEEEE. V was trimmed by 0 bases and J by 10 bases, leaving 8 bases between them. The CDR3 sequence is CASSLGGAEQFF. CDR3 sequence (DNA): TGTGCCAGCAGCTTGGGCGGGGCGGAGCAGTTCTTC.

This clonotype occurred many times. The chain carries TRBV27 and TRBJ2-3, with 9 bases aligning to TRBD1. This CDR3 region has 15 residues. Trimming at V came to 3 bases and at J to 1 base, leaving 2 bases not matched to a gene. Germline-derived CDR1 and CDR2 are MNHEY and SMNVEV (reference sequence). The CDR3 DNA is TGTGCCAGCAGTTTCGGGACAGGGCGCACAGATACGCAGTATTTT. This codes for CASSFGTGRTDTQYF.

The rearrangement links TRBV19 to TRBJ1-1; 7 bases map to TRBD1. Germline trimming cut 5 bases from V and 0 bases from J; bases unmatched to any gene: 6. Per the germline V gene, CDR1 is LNHDA and CDR2 is SQIVND (reference sequence). The length of the CDR3 is 15 residues. The CDR3: CASSLRQGMNTEAFF. The CDR3 DNA reads TGTGCCAGTAGTTTAAGACAGGGAATGAACACTGAAGCTTTCTTT. Based on the CDR3 plus reference TRBV19 and TRBJ1-1, the full variable domain is DGGITQSPKYLFRKEGQNVTLSCEQNLNHDAMYWYRQDPGQGLRLIYYSQIVNDFQKGDIAEGYSVSREKKESFPLTVTSAQKNPTAFYLCASSLRQGMNTEAFFGQGTRLTVV.

This clonotype appeared a few times. The V gene is TRBV27, the J gene TRBJ2-1; D is ambiguous. V lost 6 bases to trimming and J lost 4 bases, with 4 bases between them. From germline, CDR1 is MNHEY and CDR2 SMNVEV (reference sequence). The CDR3 is made up of 11 amino acids. CDR3 protein: CASREYNEQFF. The CDR3 region has the DNA TGTGCCAGCAGAGAGTACAATGAGCAGTTCTTC.

The V and J genes are TRBV27 and TRBJ2-7; D remains ambiguous. The germline V gene encodes CDR1 MNHEY and CDR2 SMNVEV (reference sequence). V lost 6 bases and J 3 bases, leaving 9 bases between the germline ends. CDR3 length: 12 residues. Here the CDR3 DNA reads TGTGCCAGCAGCTACGGCGGCTACGAGCAGTACTTC. Its protein is CASSYGGYEQYF.

This clonotype was picked up many times. The rearrangement links TRBV5-5 to TRBJ2-7; 8 bases are shared with TRBD1. The CDR3 length is 13 residues. Germline CDR1 is SGHKS and CDR2 is YYEKEE (reference sequence). With 5 bases clipped from V and 5 bases from J, the junction kept 6 bases outside the gene matches. This CDR3 reads CASSRDRINEQYF. Here the CDR3 DNA reads TGTGCCAGCAGTAGGGACAGGATCAACGAGCAGTACTTC.

The chain has TRBV15 and TRBJ2-5; no definite D call. V lost 5 bases and J 4 bases, leaving 11 bases between the germline ends. Per germline, CDR1 LNHNV and CDR2 YYDKDF (reference sequence). The CDR3 totals 13 residues. The CDR3 region has the DNA TGTGCCACCAGCTCGCGGTATCCAGAGACCCAGTACTTC. Translated: CATSSRYPETQYF.

The chain couples TRBV6-5 to TRBJ2-7; D is possibly TRBD1 or TRBD2 (5 bases each). Germline V lookup: CDR1 MNHEY, CDR2 SVGAGI. The CDR3 sequence is 14 residues long. Trimming left V 2 bases short and J 6 bases short, with 14 bases between. The CDR3 loop is CASSYITGRSEQYF. DNA for the CDR3: TGTGCCAGCAGTTACATAACGGGACGGTCCGAGCAGTACTTC.

This clonotype was observed a handful of times. The chain is built from TRBV14 and TRBJ2-1; 8 bases line up with TRBD2. The CDR3 contains 16 residues. Looked up from germline, CDR1 is SGHDN and CDR2 is FVKESK. Losses at the gene ends were 2 bases for V and 5 bases for J; bases not matched to a gene: 8. This CDR3 reads CASSQITGGRNNEQFF. For the CDR3, the DNA is TGTGCCAGCAGCCAAATCACGGGAGGGCGAAACAATGAGCAGTTCTTC.